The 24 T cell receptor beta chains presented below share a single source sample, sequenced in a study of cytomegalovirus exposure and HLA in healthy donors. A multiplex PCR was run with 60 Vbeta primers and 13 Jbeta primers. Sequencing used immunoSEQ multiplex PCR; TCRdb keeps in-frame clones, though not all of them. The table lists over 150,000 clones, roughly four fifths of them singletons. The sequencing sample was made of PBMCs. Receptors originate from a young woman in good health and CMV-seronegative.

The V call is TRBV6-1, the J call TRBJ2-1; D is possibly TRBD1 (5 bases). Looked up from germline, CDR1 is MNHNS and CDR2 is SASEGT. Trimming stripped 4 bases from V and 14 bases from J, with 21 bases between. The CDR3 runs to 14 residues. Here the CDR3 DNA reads TGTGCCAGCAGTGCTTATCCAGGGCAATGGCTGGAGTTCTTC. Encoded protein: CASSAYPGQWLEFF.

CDR3 protein: CASSPRAPGDVNTEAFF. CDR3 in DNA: TGTGCCAGCAGTCCTCGGGCTCCGGGGGACGTGAACACTGAAGCTTTCTTT. The J gene is TRBJ1-1, the V gene TRBV27; D is perhaps TRBD1 (5 bases). V shed 5 bases and J shed 0 bases, with 19 bases lying between them. The CDR3 sequence is 17 residues long. Looked up from germline, CDR1 is MNHEY and CDR2 is SMNVEV (reference sequence).

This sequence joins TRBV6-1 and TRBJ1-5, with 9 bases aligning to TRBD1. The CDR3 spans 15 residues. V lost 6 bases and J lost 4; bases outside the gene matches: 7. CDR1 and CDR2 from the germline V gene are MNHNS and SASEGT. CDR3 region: CASRTRDRANQPQHF. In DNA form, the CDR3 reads TGTGCCAGCAGGACCCGGGACAGGGCAAATCAGCCCCAGCATTTT.

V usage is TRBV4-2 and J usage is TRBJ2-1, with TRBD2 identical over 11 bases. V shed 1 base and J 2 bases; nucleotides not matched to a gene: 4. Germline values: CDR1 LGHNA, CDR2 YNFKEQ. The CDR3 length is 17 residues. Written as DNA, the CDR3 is TGTGCCAGCAGCCAAGTAGGGACTAGCGGAGCCTACAATGAGCAGTTCTTC. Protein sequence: CASSQVGTSGAYNEQFF.

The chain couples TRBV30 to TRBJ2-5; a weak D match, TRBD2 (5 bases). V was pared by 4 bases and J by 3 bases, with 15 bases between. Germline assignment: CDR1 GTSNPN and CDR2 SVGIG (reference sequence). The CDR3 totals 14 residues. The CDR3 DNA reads TGTGCCTGGAAACGAGCGGATTTGAAAGAGACCCAGTACTTC. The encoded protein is CAWKRADLKETQYF.

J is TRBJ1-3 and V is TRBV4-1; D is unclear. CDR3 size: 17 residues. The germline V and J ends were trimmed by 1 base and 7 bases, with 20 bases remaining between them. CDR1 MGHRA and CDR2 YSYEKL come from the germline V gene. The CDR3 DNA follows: TGCGCCAGCAGCCAAGCATCTCCGGCTCTCGGGAGGAACACCATATATTTT. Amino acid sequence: CASSQASPALGRNTIYF.

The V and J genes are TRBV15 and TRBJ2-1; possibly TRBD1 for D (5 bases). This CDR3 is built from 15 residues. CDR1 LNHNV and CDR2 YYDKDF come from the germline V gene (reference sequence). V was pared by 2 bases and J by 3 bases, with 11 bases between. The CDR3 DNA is TGTGCCACCAGCAGACAGGGTGGTAACTACAATGAGCAGTTCTTC. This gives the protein CATSRQGGNYNEQFF.

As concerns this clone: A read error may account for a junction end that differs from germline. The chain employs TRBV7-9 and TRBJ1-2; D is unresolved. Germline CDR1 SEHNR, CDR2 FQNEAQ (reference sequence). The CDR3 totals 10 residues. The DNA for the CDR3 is TGTGCCAGCAGTTACGAGGAAGACTCCTTC. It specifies CASSYEEDSF.

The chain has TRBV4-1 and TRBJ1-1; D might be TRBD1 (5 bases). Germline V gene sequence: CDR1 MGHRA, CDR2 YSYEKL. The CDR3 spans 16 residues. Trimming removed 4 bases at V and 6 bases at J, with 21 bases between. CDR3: CASSPDLQGYSSEAFF. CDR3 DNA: TGCGCCAGCAGCCCAGACCTCCAGGGCTACTCTTCTGAAGCTTTCTTT.

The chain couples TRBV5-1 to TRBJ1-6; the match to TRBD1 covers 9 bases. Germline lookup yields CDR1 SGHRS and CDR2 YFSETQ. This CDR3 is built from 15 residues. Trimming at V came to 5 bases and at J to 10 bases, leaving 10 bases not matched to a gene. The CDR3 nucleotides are TGCGCCAGCAGTACGGGACAGGGTCTATTGTCACCCCTCCACTTT. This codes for CASSTGQGLLSPLHF.

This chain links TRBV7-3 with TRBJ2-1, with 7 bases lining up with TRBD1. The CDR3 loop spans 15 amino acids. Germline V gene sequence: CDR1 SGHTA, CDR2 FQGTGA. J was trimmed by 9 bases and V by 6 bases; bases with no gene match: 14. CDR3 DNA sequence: TGTGCCAGCAGACAGCGACAGGGTGATCGTGGTGAGCAGTTCTTC. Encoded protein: CASRQRQGDRGEQFF. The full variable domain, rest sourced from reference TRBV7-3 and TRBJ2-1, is GAGVSQTPSNKVTEKGKYVELRCDPISGHTALYWYRQSLGQGPEFLIYFQGTGAADDSGLPNDRFFAVRPEGSVSTLKIQRTERGDSAVYLCASRQRQGDRGEQFFGPGTRLTVL.

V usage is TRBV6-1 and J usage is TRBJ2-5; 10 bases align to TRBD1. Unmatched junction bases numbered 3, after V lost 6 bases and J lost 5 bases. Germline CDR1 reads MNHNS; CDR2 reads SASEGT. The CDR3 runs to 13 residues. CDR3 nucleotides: TGTGCCAGCAGGACAGGGGGCCGGGAGACCCAGTACTTC. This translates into CASRTGGRETQYF.

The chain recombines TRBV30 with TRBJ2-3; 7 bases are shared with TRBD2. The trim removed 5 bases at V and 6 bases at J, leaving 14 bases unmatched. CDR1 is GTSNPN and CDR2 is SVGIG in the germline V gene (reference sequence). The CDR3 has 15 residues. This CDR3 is CAWAAGDRWRDTQYF. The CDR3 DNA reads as TGTGCCTGGGCCGCGGGAGACAGATGGCGCGATACGCAGTATTTT.

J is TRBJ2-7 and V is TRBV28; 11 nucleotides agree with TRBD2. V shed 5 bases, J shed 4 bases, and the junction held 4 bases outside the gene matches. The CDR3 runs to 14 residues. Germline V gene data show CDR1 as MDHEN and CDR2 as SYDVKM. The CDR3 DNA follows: TGTGCCAGCAGTGGGACTAGCGGCCAATACGAGCAGTACTTC. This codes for CASSGTSGQYEQYF.

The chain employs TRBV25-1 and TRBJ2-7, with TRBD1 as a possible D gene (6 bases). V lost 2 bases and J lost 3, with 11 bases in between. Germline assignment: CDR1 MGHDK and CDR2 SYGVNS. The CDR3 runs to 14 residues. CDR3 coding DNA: TGTGCCAGCAGTGAAATTAACAGGGACTACGAGCAGTACTTC. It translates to CASSEINRDYEQYF.

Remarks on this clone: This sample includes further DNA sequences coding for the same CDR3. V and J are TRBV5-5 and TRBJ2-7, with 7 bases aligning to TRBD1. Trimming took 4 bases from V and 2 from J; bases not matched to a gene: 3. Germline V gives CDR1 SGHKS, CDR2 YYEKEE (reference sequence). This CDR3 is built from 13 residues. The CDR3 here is CASSRQGAYEQYF. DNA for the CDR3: TGTGCCAGCAGCCGGCAGGGGGCCTACGAGCAGTACTTC.

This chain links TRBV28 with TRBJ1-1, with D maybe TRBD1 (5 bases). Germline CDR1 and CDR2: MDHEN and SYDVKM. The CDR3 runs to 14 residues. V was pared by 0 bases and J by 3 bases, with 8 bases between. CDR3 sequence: CASSLWGGDTEAFF. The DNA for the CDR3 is TGTGCCAGCAGTTTATGGGGGGGGGACACTGAAGCTTTCTTT.

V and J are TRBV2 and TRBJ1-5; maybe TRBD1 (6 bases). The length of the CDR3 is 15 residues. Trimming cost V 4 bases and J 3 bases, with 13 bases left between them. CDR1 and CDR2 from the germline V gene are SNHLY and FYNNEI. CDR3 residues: CASSVQGSVNQPQHF. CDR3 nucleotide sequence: TGTGCCAGCAGTGTTCAGGGGTCCGTCAATCAGCCCCAGCATTTT.

The CDR3 spells CASSLWGVSNTEAFF. The CDR3 DNA sequence: TGTGCCAGCAGCTTATGGGGAGTCTCGAACACTGAAGCTTTCTTT. The rearrangement uses TRBV7-9 and TRBJ1-1; D is uncertain. The germline gives CDR1 SEHNR, CDR2 FQNEAQ (reference sequence). This CDR3 has 15 amino acids. V was clipped by 2 bases and J by 1 base, with 11 bases between them. Drawing the rest from reference TRBV7-9 and TRBJ1-1, the complete variable domain is DTGVSQNPRHKITKRGQNVTFRCDPISEHNRLYWYRQTLGQGPEFLTYFQNEAQLEKSRLLSDRFSAERPKGSFSTLEIQRTEQGDSAMYLCASSLWGVSNTEAFFGQGTRLTVV.

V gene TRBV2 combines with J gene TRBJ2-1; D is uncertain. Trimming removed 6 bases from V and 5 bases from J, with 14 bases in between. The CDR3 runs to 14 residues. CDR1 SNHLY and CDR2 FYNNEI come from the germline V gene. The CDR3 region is CASSPSVLHNEQFF. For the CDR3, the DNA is TGTGCCAGCAGCCCCTCGGTACTTCACAATGAGCAGTTCTTC. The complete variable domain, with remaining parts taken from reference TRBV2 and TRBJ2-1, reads EPEVTQTPSHQVTQMGQEVILRCVPISNHLYFYWYRQILGQKVEFLVSFYNNEISEKSEIFDDQFSVERPDGSNFTLKIRSTKLEDSAMYFCASSPSVLHNEQFFGPGTRLTVL.

Written as DNA, the CDR3 is TGTGCCAGCAGCACCGAGGCCCGAAACACCATATATTTT. This translates into CASSTEARNTIYF. V gene TRBV28 combines with J gene TRBJ1-3; unclear D gene. The ends were cut back, 6 bases at V and 5 bases at J, with 11 bases in the middle. CDR1 is MDHEN, CDR2 SYDVKM, per germline. The CDR3 extends over 13 amino acids.

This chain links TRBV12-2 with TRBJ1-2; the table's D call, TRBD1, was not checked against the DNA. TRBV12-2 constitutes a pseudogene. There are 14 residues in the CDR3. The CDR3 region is CASRPYRGLGGYTF. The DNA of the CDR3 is TGTGCAAGTCGGCCTTACAGGGGGCTCGGTGGCTACACCTTC.

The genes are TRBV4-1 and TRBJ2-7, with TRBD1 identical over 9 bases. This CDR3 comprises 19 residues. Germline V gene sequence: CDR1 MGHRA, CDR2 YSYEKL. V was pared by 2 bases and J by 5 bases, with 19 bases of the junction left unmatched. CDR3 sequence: CASSQLKLSVGDRVDEQYF. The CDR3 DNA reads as TGCGCCAGCAGCCAACTGAAACTTTCGGTAGGGGACAGGGTTGACGAGCAGTACTTC.

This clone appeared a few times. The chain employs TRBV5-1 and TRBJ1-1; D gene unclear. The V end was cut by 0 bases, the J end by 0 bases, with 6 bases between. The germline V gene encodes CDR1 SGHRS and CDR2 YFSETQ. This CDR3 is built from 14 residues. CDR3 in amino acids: CASSLAVLNTEAFF. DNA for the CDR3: TGCGCCAGCAGCTTGGCAGTTTTGAACACTGAAGCTTTCTTT.